These 26 T cell receptor beta chains share one sample of origin, sequenced in a study of cytomegalovirus exposure and HLA in healthy donors. PCR employed 60 Vbeta and 13 Jbeta primers. Only in-frame clones appear in the TCRdb table, and some are missing; sequencing was by immunoSEQ multiplex PCR. Seen here are 95,000 to 110,000 clones, around 73% observed once, and the top ten hold 7.8%. The specimen sequenced was PBMCs. The receptors here all came from a man under 40 in good health and CMV-seronegative.

By sample fraction, this clone is medium-sized. The chain joins TRBV27 to TRBJ1-1; 9 positions agree with TRBD1. Trimming at V came to 8 bases and at J to 4 bases, leaving 8 bases not matched to a gene. The CDR3 is 14 amino acids. The germline CDR1 and CDR2 sequences are MNHEY and SMNVEV (reference sequence). CDR3 loop: CASVLTGGGTEAFF. CDR3 sequence (DNA): TGTGCCAGCGTCCTGACAGGGGGTGGCACTGAAGCTTTCTTT.

This chain connects TRBV11-2 to TRBJ2-1; D perhaps matches TRBD2 (5 bases). CDR1 is SGHAT and CDR2 is FQNNGV in the germline V gene. Trimming removed 1 base from V and 3 bases from J, with 10 bases in between. This CDR3 has 15 residues. The CDR3 DNA sequence: TGTGCCAGCAGCTTAGGTAGCGCCGGCTACAATGAGCAGTTCTTC. Translating gives CASSLGSAGYNEQFF.

The chain links TRBV11-2 to TRBJ1-1; 8 nucleotides align to TRBD1. Germline V lookup: CDR1 SGHAT, CDR2 FQNNGV. This CDR3 is 18 amino acids long. Trimming cost V 5 bases and J 0 bases; bases outside gene matches: 14. The CDR3, as DNA: TGTGCCAGCAGCCCTAAGACAGGGGCGACGGATCTGAACACTGAAGCTTTCTTT. This translates into CASSPKTGATDLNTEAFF.

This chain connects TRBV5-1 to TRBJ2-2; a weak D match, TRBD1 (6 bases). The CDR3 is 15 amino acids. Germline values: CDR1 SGHRS, CDR2 YFSETQ. V was pared by 4 bases and J by 3 bases, with 13 bases between. CDR3 DNA sequence: TGCGCCAGCAGCCCTACAGGGTTGGACACCGGGGAGCTGTTTTTT. It yields the protein CASSPTGLDTGELFF.

This chain connects TRBV5-1 to TRBJ2-1; 12 bases line up with TRBD1. With V trimmed by 4 bases and J by 10 bases, 9 bases remained unmatched. The CDR3 runs to 15 residues. Germline V gene data show CDR1 as SGHRS and CDR2 as YFSETQ. The CDR3 is CASSPGQGATREQFF. The CDR3 DNA follows: TGCGCCAGCAGCCCGGGACAGGGGGCGACCAGGGAGCAGTTCTTC. The entire variable domain, with the rest obtained from reference TRBV5-1 and TRBJ2-1, is as follows: KAGVTQTPRYLIKTRGQQVTLSCSPISGHRSVSWYQQTPGQGLQFLFEYFSETQRNKGNFPGRFSGRQFSNSRSEMNVSTLELGDSALYLCASSPGQGATREQFFGPGTRLTVL.

The sample holds one count of this clone. The V gene is TRBV15, the J gene TRBJ1-1, with D possibly being TRBD1 (6 bases). The V end lost 0 bases, the J end lost 6 bases, and 32 bases lay between the germline ends. The germline gives CDR1 LNHNV, CDR2 YYDKDF (reference sequence). The length of the CDR3 is 21 residues. As DNA, the CDR3 is TGTGCCACCAGCAGAGATGGGGTATCAGGGTTGGCACAGGGTTTATGGGCTGAAGCTTTCTTT. Its protein is CATSRDGVSGLAQGLWAEAFF.

V gene TRBV14 combines with J gene TRBJ2-7; no definite D call. The V gene lost 1 base and the J gene lost 12 bases, with 10 bases spanning the gap. Germline V CDR1 and CDR2: SGHDN, FVKESK. There are 11 residues in the CDR3. The CDR3 loop reads CASSQGTQRYF. CDR3 DNA: TGTGCCAGCAGCCAAGGCACTCAGCGGTACTTC.

The rearrangement links TRBV27 to TRBJ1-2, with D unresolved. V was pared by 4 bases and J by 4 bases, with 22 bases between. The CDR3 spans 17 residues. Germline-derived CDR1 and CDR2 are MNHEY and SMNVEV (reference sequence). CDR3 nucleotide sequence: TGTGCCAGCAGTTCCCGGGTCGTTCCTGAAAACGCCTATGGCTACACCTTC. Amino acid sequence: CASSSRVVPENAYGYTF.

This chain uses TRBV7-9 with TRBJ2-3, with 8 bases matching TRBD2. The CDR3 extends over 14 amino acids. Germline values: CDR1 SEHNR, CDR2 FQNEAQ (reference sequence). V trimming: 5 bases; J trimming: 4 bases; junction bases outside the gene matches: 5. The CDR3 loop reads CASSRREGSDTQYF. CDR3 coding DNA: TGTGCCAGCAGCCGACGGGAGGGCTCAGATACGCAGTATTTT.

This clone was detected only a few times. Other DNA sequences in the sample encode the same CDR3. The rearrangement links TRBV4-1 to TRBJ2-5, with 16 nucleotides matching TRBD2. V shed 3 bases and J 4 bases; nucleotides not matched to a gene: 5. In germline, CDR1 is MGHRA, CDR2 YSYEKL. The CDR3 consists of 17 residues. CDR3 DNA sequence: TGCGCCAGCAGCCAGGGACTAGCGGGAGGGAGAGGAGAGACCCAGTACTTC. Encoded protein: CASSQGLAGGRGETQYF.

V and J are TRBV9 and TRBJ2-1, with 10 bases aligning to TRBD2. The CDR3 runs to 15 residues. The germline gives CDR1 SGDLS, CDR2 YYNGEE. Trimming cost V 0 bases and J 5 bases; bases outside gene matches: 2. As DNA, the CDR3 is TGTGCCAGCAGCGTAGTGGGGACTAGCGACAATGAGCAGTTCTTC. This translates into CASSVVGTSDNEQFF.

This clone has a handful of counts. This chain links TRBV6-5 with TRBJ2-4, with 7 bases that match TRBD2. The CDR3 totals 15 residues. Germline lookup yields CDR1 MNHEY and CDR2 SVGAGI. V lost 2 bases and J lost 7; bases outside the gene matches: 8. CDR3 coding DNA: TGTGCCAGCAGTTACGGGGGGGAGACACGGAACATTCAGTACTTC. It specifies CASSYGGETRNIQYF.

As to this clone: The junction departs from germline at one end; a sequencing error may be responsible. This chain joins TRBV27 and TRBJ2-3, with TRBD1 as a possible D gene (6 bases). CDR3 size: 14 residues. In germline, CDR1 is MNHEY, CDR2 SMNVEV (reference sequence). The chain's CDR3 is CASSLFRATGTQYF. The CDR3 DNA reads as TGTGCCAGCAGTTTATTCCGTGCGACAGGTACGCAGTATTTT.

CDR3 protein: CASTVWSGGTSGNTIYF. The CDR3 DNA follows: TGTGCCAGTACTGTCTGGTCGGGGGGAACCTCTGGAAACACCATATATTTT. The chain couples TRBV19 to TRBJ1-3, with a possible D match to TRBD1 (5 bases). The ends were cut back, 7 bases at V and 0 bases at J, with 19 bases in the middle. CDR3 length equals 17 residues. Per the germline V gene, CDR1 is LNHDA and CDR2 is SQIVND (reference sequence).

The chain joins TRBV6-5 to TRBJ2-2; D might be TRBD1 (6 bases). The CDR3 spans 16 residues. The V and J ends lost 0 bases and 8 bases respectively, with 16 bases between them. The germline V gene encodes CDR1 MNHEY and CDR2 SVGAGI. CDR3 coding DNA: TGTGCCAGCAGTTACTCGTCTTACAGGGCATTTGGGGAGCTGTTTTTT. Protein product: CASSYSSYRAFGELFF.

The sample holds a few counts of this clone. The chain carries TRBV30 and TRBJ1-2; TRBD1 aligns across 7 bases. With 1 base clipped from V and 6 bases from J, the junction kept 8 bases outside the gene matches. There are 14 residues in the CDR3. Germline-derived CDR1 and CDR2 are GTSNPN and SVGIG (reference sequence). The CDR3 sequence is CAWSEGGPPDGYTF. In DNA form, the CDR3 reads TGTGCCTGGAGTGAAGGGGGCCCACCCGATGGCTACACCTTC.

This chain joins TRBV7-9 and TRBJ2-5; TRBD1 might be the D (6 bases). Trimming took 4 bases from V and 11 from J, leaving 26 bases between them. This CDR3 has 16 residues. The germline V gene encodes CDR1 SEHNR and CDR2 FQNEAQ (reference sequence). CDR3 nucleotides: TGTGCCAGCAGCTCTCCACCGACAGGTTCATCTAGGGAGCAGTACTTC. This gives the protein CASSSPPTGSSREQYF.

This clone has only a few counts. Written as DNA, the CDR3 is TGTGCCAGCAGTTCCCCAGGGACTGAAGCTTTCTTT. Translating it yields CASSSPGTEAFF. This chain connects TRBV28 to TRBJ1-1, with D perhaps matching TRBD1 (5 bases). The length of the CDR3 is 12 residues. Germline V lookup: CDR1 MDHEN, CDR2 SYDVKM. The V end was cut by 4 bases, the J end by 5 bases, with 8 bases between.

The gene calls are TRBV4-2 and TRBJ2-1, with TRBD2 matching 11 bases. The CDR3 loop spans 15 amino acids. In germline, CDR1 is LGHNA, CDR2 YNFKEQ. V gave up 4 bases and J gave up 6 bases; unmatched junction bases: 5. The DNA of the CDR3 is TGTGCCAGCAGCCCCTTGACTAGCGGGACCAATGAGCAGTTCTTC. Protein: CASSPLTSGTNEQFF.

CDR3 nucleotide sequence: TGTGCCAGCAGCTCCGATGCGGGGAACACCGGGGAGCTGTTTTTT. This codes for CASSSDAGNTGELFF. The chain combines TRBV7-7 with TRBJ2-2, with D possibly TRBD2 on 5 matching bases. The CDR3 extends over 15 amino acids. Trimming pared 4 bases from V and 1 base from J, leaving 10 bases between. Per germline, CDR1 SSHAT and CDR2 FNYEAQ (reference sequence).

The chain couples TRBV14 to TRBJ2-7, with TRBD2 matching over 7 bases. The CDR3 sequence is 14 residues long. Per the germline V gene, CDR1 is SGHDN and CDR2 is FVKESK. The V gene end was trimmed by 1 base and the J gene end by 7 bases; junction bases not matched to a gene: 7. The CDR3 region has the DNA TGTGCCAGCAGCCAAGTCGCGGTAGCGGGTGAGCAGTACTTC. Its protein is CASSQVAVAGEQYF. Together with reference TRBV14 and TRBJ2-7, the CDR3 gives the full variable domain: EAGVTQFPSHSVIEKGQTVTLRCDPISGHDNLYWYRRVMGKEIKFLLHFVKESKQDESGMPNNRFLAERTGGTYSTLKVQPAELEDSGVYFCASSQVAVAGEQYFGPGTRLTVT.

This clone showed up just a few times. The germline gene is not matched at one end of the junction; a read error may be the cause. J is TRBJ2-7 and V is TRBV6-1; no clear D. There are 13 residues in the CDR3. Germline CDR1 and CDR2: MNHNS and SASEGT. CDR3 residues: CASSEALAAVFPF. In nucleotides, the CDR3 is TGTGCCAGCAGTGAAGCGCTGGCGGCAGTTTTCCCCTTC.

This rearrangement joins TRBV27 to TRBJ2-7; D might be TRBD1 (5 bases). The V end was cut by 3 bases, the J end by 5 bases, with 14 bases between. Germline loops: CDR1 MNHEY, CDR2 SMNVEV (reference sequence). The CDR3 extends over 14 amino acids. The CDR3 loop is CASSFSRADHEQYF. DNA of the CDR3: TGTGCCAGCAGTTTCAGCAGGGCGGACCACGAGCAGTACTTC.

The rearrangement joins TRBV19 to TRBJ2-2, with D unclear. V lost 3 bases, J lost 3 bases, and 8 bases lay in between. The germline CDR1 and CDR2 sequences are LNHDA and SQIVND (reference sequence). The CDR3 covers 14 residues. CDR3 sequence reads: CASSIGPDTGELFF. The DNA for the CDR3 is TGTGCCAGTAGTATTGGTCCGGACACCGGGGAGCTGTTTTTT.

A few counts support this clone. This chain links TRBV27 with TRBJ1-2; D is perhaps TRBD1 (5 bases). Germline lookup yields CDR1 MNHEY and CDR2 SMNVEV (reference sequence). The V end was cut by 4 bases, the J end by 3 bases, with 12 bases between. This CDR3 region has 14 residues. The CDR3 reads CASSSRQIDYGYTF. DNA of the CDR3: TGTGCCAGCAGTTCCAGACAGATAGACTATGGCTACACCTTC.

This chain uses TRBV28 with TRBJ2-7, with D possibly TRBD2 on 6 matching bases. V lost 8 bases and J lost 3, with 17 bases in between. This CDR3 region has 14 residues. The germline V gene has CDR1 MDHEN and CDR2 SYDVKM. CDR3 loop: CASGGLTEFYEQYF. The DNA of the CDR3 is TGTGCCAGCGGCGGACTAACGGAGTTCTACGAGCAGTACTTC.